A single sample gave rise to the 17 T cell receptor beta chains below, sequenced in a study of cytomegalovirus exposure and HLA in healthy donors. Use of 60 Vbeta and 13 Jbeta primers characterized the PCR. Sequencing was performed with immunoSEQ multiplex PCR; in TCRdb, only in-frame clones are kept and a portion is missing. The profile covers roughly 120,000 clones, with around 79% appearing a single time and around 2.1% taken by the ten largest. What was sequenced was PBMCs. These receptor sequences come from a woman aged 40 to 50 in good health and CMV-seropositive.

This chain links TRBV2 with TRBJ1-2, with D unclear. Germline V gene lookup returns CDR1 SNHLY and CDR2 FYNNEI. V was trimmed by 5 bases and J by 2 bases, leaving 18 bases between them. The CDR3 sequence is 16 residues long. CDR3: CASSSGGIGLNYGYTF. CDR3 nucleotides: TGTGCCAGCAGTTCAGGAGGGATTGGACTAAACTATGGCTACACCTTC.

The rearrangement joins TRBV27 to TRBJ1-1; D is perhaps TRBD1 (6 bases). Germline V gene sequence: CDR1 MNHEY, CDR2 SMNVEV (reference sequence). V was shortened by 5 bases and J by 1 base, with 14 bases between the two germline ends. The CDR3 is 15 residues long. CDR3 residues: CASSPLTTGNTEAFF. CDR3 bases: TGTGCCAGCAGTCCCCTCACGACAGGGAACACTGAAGCTTTCTTT.

This chain links TRBV27 with TRBJ1-2; D perhaps matches TRBD1 (6 bases). Germline V gene lookup returns CDR1 MNHEY and CDR2 SMNVEV (reference sequence). V shed 6 bases and J shed 4 bases, with 15 bases lying between them. The CDR3 has 14 residues. CDR3 protein: CASRSQGQLYGYTF. In DNA, the CDR3 is TGTGCCAGCAGATCGCAGGGGCAGCTCTATGGCTACACCTTC.

The rearrangement links TRBV29-1 to TRBJ1-2; tentatively, D is TRBD1 (6 bases). CDR3 length: 14 amino acids. Germline CDR1 is SQVTM and CDR2 is ANQGSEA. Trimming stripped 6 bases from V and 8 bases from J, with 22 bases between. The CDR3 loop is CSVLDSYRSGGYTF. The CDR3 DNA is TGCAGCGTGCTGGACAGCTATAGATCGGGGGGCTACACCTTC.

Comment on this clone: This CDR3 is missing its conserved last phenylalanine or tryptophan, likely due to a read error. Because the CDR3's place on the DNA is in doubt, the DNA is left out and the CDR3 is given as listed by TCRdb. The CDR3 protein is CASSSGTGA. The chain uses TRBV10-1 and TRBJ1-2; the D segment call TRBD1 is taken from the table without a DNA check. The CDR3 comprises 9 residues, both ends counted. Germline V gene data show CDR1 as WNHNN and CDR2 as SYGVQD (reference sequence).

This rearrangement joins TRBV11-3 to TRBJ2-1; 14 bases are shared with TRBD2. V lost 1 base, J lost 2 bases, and 4 bases stayed unmatched. The length of the CDR3 is 18 residues. CDR1 and CDR2 (germline): SGHNT, YENEEA. CDR3 protein: CASSLGATSGRAYNEQFF. The CDR3 DNA reads as TGTGCCAGCAGCTTAGGGGCGACTAGCGGGAGGGCCTACAATGAGCAGTTCTTC.

As for this clone: This same CDR3 is encoded by further DNA sequences in the sample. The chain combines TRBV5-4 with TRBJ2-2; tentative D call: TRBD1 (6 bases). The germline gives CDR1 SGHNT, CDR2 YYREEE (reference sequence). Between the trimmed V and J ends, which lost 4 bases and 0 bases, there was a span of 10 bases. This CDR3 is 15 amino acids long. The CDR3 region has the DNA TGTGCCAGCAGCCTAACAGGGACGAACACCGGGGAGCTGTTTTTT. It yields the protein CASSLTGTNTGELFF.

This clone was seen only once. CDR3: CSVGRRADTQYF. The CDR3 DNA is TGCAGCGTTGGTCGTAGAGCGGATACGCAGTATTTT. J is TRBJ2-3 and V is TRBV29-1, with D hard to call. CDR3 length: 12 residues. Germline CDR1 is SQVTM and CDR2 is ANQGSEA. V was cut by 4 bases and J by 6 bases, with 11 bases left in between.

The chain couples TRBV5-6 to TRBJ2-5, with 10 bases identical to TRBD2. This CDR3 is 17 amino acids long. V was pared by 0 bases and J by 1 base, with 6 bases of the junction left unmatched. Germline V gene data show CDR1 as SGHDT and CDR2 as YYEEEE. The CDR3 region has the DNA TGTGCCAGCAGCTTGGGGAGACTAGCGGGTATCCAAGAGACCCAGTACTTC. Translation: CASSLGRLAGIQETQYF.

The chain employs TRBV15 and TRBJ2-3; possibly TRBD2 for D (6 bases). The germline V gene encodes CDR1 LNHNV and CDR2 YYDKDF (reference sequence). The germline V and J ends were trimmed by 8 bases and 5 bases, with 17 bases remaining between them. The CDR3 totals 14 residues. In DNA, the CDR3 is TGTGCCACCTCTTCCGGCGGGGCAGGAGATACGCAGTATTTT. Protein sequence: CATSSGGAGDTQYF.

The chain links TRBV5-4 to TRBJ1-6; D not resolved. The CDR3 is 17 amino acids. Trimming stripped 0 bases from V and 5 bases from J, with 15 bases between. Germline CDR1 is SGHNT and CDR2 is YYREEE (reference sequence). In nucleotides, the CDR3 is TGTGCCAGCAGCTTGGGGTCGGCAGTGGAGAATAATTCACCCCTCCACTTT. It encodes CASSLGSAVENNSPLHF.

The CDR3 sequence: CASSGGGEGYNEQFF. DNA for the CDR3: TGTGCCAGCTCCGGGGGGGGAGAGGGTTACAATGAGCAGTTCTTC. The V call is TRBV2, the J call TRBJ2-1; 8 positions agree with TRBD2. Germline values: CDR1 SNHLY, CDR2 FYNNEI. J was trimmed by 4 bases and V by 8 bases; bases with no gene match: 10. CDR3 length equals 15 residues.

The chain is built from TRBV5-1 and TRBJ2-1, with 13 nucleotides matching TRBD2. CDR1 is SGHRS and CDR2 is YFSETQ in the germline V gene. V was clipped by 3 bases and J by 6 bases; unmatched bases: 6. There are 16 residues in the CDR3. The CDR3 spells CASSWTSGSLANEQFF. DNA for the CDR3: TGCGCCAGCAGCTGGACTAGCGGGAGCCTCGCCAATGAGCAGTTCTTC.

The chain links TRBV7-2 to TRBJ1-5; D perhaps matches TRBD1 (5 bases). The V end was cut by 1 base, the J end by 4 bases, with 11 bases between. Germline V gives CDR1 SGHTA, CDR2 FQGNSA. The CDR3 runs to 15 residues. The CDR3 here is CASSLGWGQNQPQHF. As DNA, the CDR3 is TGTGCCAGCAGCTTAGGATGGGGCCAGAATCAGCCCCAGCATTTT. Complete variable domain (other parts from reference TRBV7-2 and TRBJ1-5): GAGVSQSPSNKVTEKGKDVELRCDPISGHTALYWYRQSLGQGLEFLIYFQGNSAPDKSGLPSDRFSAERTGGSVSTLTIQRTQQEDSAVYLCASSLGWGQNQPQHFGDGTRLSIL.

V usage is TRBV5-5 and J usage is TRBJ1-1; no clear D gene. With 1 base removed from V and 4 bases from J, the gap between germline ends came to 8 bases. The CDR3 is made up of 13 amino acids. The germline V gene encodes CDR1 SGHKS and CDR2 YYEKEE (reference sequence). CDR3 DNA sequence: TGTGCCAGCAGCTTGTGGGAGGGCACTGAAGCTTTCTTT. Its translation: CASSLWEGTEAFF.

The V gene is TRBV7-9, the J gene TRBJ2-1, with 8 bases matching TRBD2. V gave up 5 bases and J gave up 2 bases; unmatched junction bases: 5. Germline V gene sequence: CDR1 SEHNR, CDR2 FQNEAQ (reference sequence). The CDR3 spans 15 residues. DNA of the CDR3: TGTGCCAGCAGCGCCCCGGGACTAGCCTACAATGAGCAGTTCTTC. Encoded protein: CASSAPGLAYNEQFF.

The CDR3, as DNA: TGTGCCAGCAGTTCCCCCCCTAATGGCTACACCTTC. Translating it yields CASSSPPNGYTF. The chain is built from TRBV27 and TRBJ1-2; D is unresolved. V was pared by 4 bases and J by 6 bases, with 9 bases between. CDR1 is MNHEY, CDR2 SMNVEV, per germline (reference sequence). CDR3 length: 12 residues.